This T cell receptor beta chain was sequenced in a study of cytotoxic CD8 clonotypes in ibrutinib-treated CLL. The method was immunoSEQ multiplex PCR; TCRdb's version includes in-frame clones alone and lacks a portion of them. The table shows 80,000 to 95,000 clones, with 75% to 85% occurring only once. Only one count was recorded for this clone. V lost 6 bases to trimming and J lost 5 bases, with 11 bases between them. This CDR3 contains 12 residues. The germline gives CDR1 LNHNV, CDR2 YYDKDF (reference sequence). This specimen consisted of PBMCs, obtained after 12 months of ibrutinib treatment. This TCR derives from a human donor with chronic lymphocytic leukemia. This chain uses TRBV15 with TRBJ2-7; no definite D call. Written as DNA, the CDR3 is TGTGCCACCAGTCCGTCCAGGAACGAGCAGTACTTC. Translated, it gives CATSPSRNEQYF. Filled out from reference TRBV15 and TRBJ2-7, the complete variable domain reads DAMVIQNPRYQVTQFGKPVTLSCSQTLNHNVMYWYQQKSSQAPKLLFHYYDKDFNNEADTPDNFQSRRPNTSFCFLDIRSPGLGDTAMYLCATSPSRNEQYFGPGTRLTVT.